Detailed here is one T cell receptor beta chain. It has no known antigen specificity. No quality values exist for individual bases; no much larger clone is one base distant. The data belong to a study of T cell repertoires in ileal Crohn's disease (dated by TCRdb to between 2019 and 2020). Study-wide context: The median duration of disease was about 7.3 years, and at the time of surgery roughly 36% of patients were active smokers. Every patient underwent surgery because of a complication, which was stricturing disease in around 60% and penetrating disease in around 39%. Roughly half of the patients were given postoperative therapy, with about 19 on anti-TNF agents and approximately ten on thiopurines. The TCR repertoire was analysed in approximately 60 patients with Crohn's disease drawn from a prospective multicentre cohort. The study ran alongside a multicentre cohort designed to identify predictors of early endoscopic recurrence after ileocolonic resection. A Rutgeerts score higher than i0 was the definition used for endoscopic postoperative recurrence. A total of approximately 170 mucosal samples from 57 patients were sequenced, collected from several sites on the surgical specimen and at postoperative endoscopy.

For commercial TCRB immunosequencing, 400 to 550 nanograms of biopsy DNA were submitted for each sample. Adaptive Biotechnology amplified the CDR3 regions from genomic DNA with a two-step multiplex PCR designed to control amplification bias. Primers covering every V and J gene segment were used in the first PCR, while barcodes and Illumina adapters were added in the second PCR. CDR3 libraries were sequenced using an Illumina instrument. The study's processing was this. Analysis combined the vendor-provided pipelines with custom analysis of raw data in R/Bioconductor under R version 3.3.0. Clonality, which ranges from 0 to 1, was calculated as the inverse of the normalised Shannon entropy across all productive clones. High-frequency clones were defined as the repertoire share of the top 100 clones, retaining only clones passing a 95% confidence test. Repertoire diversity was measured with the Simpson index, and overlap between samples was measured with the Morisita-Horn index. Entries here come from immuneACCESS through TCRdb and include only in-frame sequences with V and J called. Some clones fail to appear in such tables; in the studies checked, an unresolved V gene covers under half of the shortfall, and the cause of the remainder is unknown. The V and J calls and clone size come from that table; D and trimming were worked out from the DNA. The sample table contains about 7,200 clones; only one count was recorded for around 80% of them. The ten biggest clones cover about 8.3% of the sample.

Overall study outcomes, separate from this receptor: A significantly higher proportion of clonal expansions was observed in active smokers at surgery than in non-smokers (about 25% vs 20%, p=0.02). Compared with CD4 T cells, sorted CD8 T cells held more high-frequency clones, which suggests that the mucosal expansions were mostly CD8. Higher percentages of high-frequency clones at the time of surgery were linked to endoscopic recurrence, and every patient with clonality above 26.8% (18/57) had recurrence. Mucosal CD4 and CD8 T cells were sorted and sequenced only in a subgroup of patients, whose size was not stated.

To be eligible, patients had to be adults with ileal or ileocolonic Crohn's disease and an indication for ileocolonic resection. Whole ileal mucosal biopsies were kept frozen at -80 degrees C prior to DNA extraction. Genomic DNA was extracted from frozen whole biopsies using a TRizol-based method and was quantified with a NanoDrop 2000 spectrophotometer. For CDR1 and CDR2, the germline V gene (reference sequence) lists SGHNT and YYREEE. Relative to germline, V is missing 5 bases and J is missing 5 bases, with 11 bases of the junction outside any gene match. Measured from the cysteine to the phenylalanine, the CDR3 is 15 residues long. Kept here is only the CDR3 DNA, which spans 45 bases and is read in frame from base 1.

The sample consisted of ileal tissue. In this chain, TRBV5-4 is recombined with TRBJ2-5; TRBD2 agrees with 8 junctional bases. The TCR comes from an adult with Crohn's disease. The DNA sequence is TGTGCCAGCAGGCCGGGGGCGGGAGGAAGTGAGACCCAGTACTTC. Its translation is CASRPGAGGSETQYF.